This TCR beta chain came from a study of graft-versus-host responses after intestinal transplantation. Study background: All recipients got anti-thymocyte globulin induction, then tacrolimus and steroids for 2 to 3 years.

V trimming: 1 base; J trimming: 9 bases; junction bases outside the gene matches: 11. Per the germline V gene, CDR1 is MGHRA and CDR2 is YSYEKL. This CDR3 is built from 16 residues. On this clone itself: Its antigen is unidentified.

General observations from the study: High graft-versus-host to host-versus-graft clonal ratios were found in allografts of patients who had graft-donor T cell macrochimerism. There was an association between peak levels of circulating GvH clones and early post-transplant HvG declines. The recipient marrow held GvH clones, and some of them showed up first in ileum or blood.

The assay was immunoSEQ multiplex PCR, and TCRdb's table has in-frame clones only and misses some. Of 6,000 to 8,000 clones listed, roughly four fifths were seen once; the top ten hold more than 8.5%. To release intraepithelial and lamina propria lymphocytes, the graft tissue was processed. The specimen comprised ileum tissue, sampled approximately 120 days after transplant. This clonotype originated in a human patient who received an intestinal transplant, so some T cells may come from the graft donor. The chain has TRBV4-1 and TRBJ2-1; 8 bases align to TRBD2. The CDR3 DNA is TGCGCCAGCAGCCAAGGCACCGGGACTAGGTTGGGTGAGCAGTTCTTC. Protein product: CASSQGTGTRLGEQFF.